Presented here are 9 T cell receptor beta chains from one specimen sequenced in a study of T-cell memory formation after mild COVID-19. TCRdb independently ran MiXCR on the 5' RACE reads; one entry per CDR3 protein. Of over 35,000 distinct CDR3 sequences in the sample, nearly 9.5% are singletons; the top ten hold about 12%. The sequencing sample was made of PBMCs or a T cell subset sorted from them (not recorded which). Source of these receptors: an adult woman who had mild COVID-19 (a few samples of this study predate the infection). Cell type and time point are not known.

There are many counts of this clonotype. The chain carries TRBV29-1 and TRBJ2-7, with 9 bases matching TRBD2. CDR1 and CDR2 from the germline V gene are SQVTM and ANQGSEA. CDR3 length equals 14 residues. Trimming took 4 bases from V and 4 from J; bases not matched to a gene: 8. The CDR3, as DNA: TGCAGCGTTGCGGCTGCGGGAGGGCCGTACGAGCAGTACTTC. It specifies CSVAAAGGPYEQYF.

This chain links TRBV3-1 with TRBJ1-5; D possibly corresponds to TRBD1 (6 bases). This CDR3 has 14 residues. Trimming removed 2 bases from V and 6 bases from J, with 11 bases in between. Germline CDR1 LGHDT, CDR2 YNNKEL (reference sequence). As DNA, the CDR3 is TGTGCCAGCAGCCAAAACAGGGACCTTCAGCCCCAGCATTTT. Amino acids: CASSQNRDLQPQHF.

The V and J genes are TRBV3-1 and TRBJ1-2; D is undetermined. Germline V gene sequence: CDR1 LGHDT, CDR2 YNNKEL (reference sequence). Trimming stripped 0 bases from V and 11 bases from J, with 19 bases between. CDR3 length: 15 amino acids. The DNA for the CDR3 is TGTGCCAGCAGCCAAGAAGAGGGCAAACAAGGCGGGTACACCTTC. Translated, it gives CASSQEEGKQGGYTF. The full variable domain, completed using reference TRBV3-1 and TRBJ1-2, is DTAVSQTPKYLVTQMGNDKSIKCEQNLGHDTMYWYKQDSKKFLKIMFSYNNKELIINETVPNRFSPKSPDKAHLNLHINSLELGDSAVYFCASSQEEGKQGGYTFGSGTRLTVV.

Notes on this clonotype: This clone may be a read error of a much larger clone one base away. This chain uses TRBV20-1 with TRBJ2-7; D may be TRBD2 (6 bases). The germline gives CDR1 DFQATT, CDR2 SNEGSKA (reference sequence). This CDR3 has 16 residues. The CDR3: CSASGRGTASSYDQYF. The CDR3 bases are TGCAGTGCTAGTGGTCGTGGGACTGCCAGCTCCTACGATCAGTACTTC.

Ten or more counts support this clonotype. For the CDR3, the DNA is TGTGCCAGTAGTTATGGGGGAGGGCCTTCCAATGAGCAGTTCTTC. Translated: CASSYGGGPSNEQFF. The rearrangement links TRBV19 to TRBJ2-1; TRBD2 matches at 7 bases. V shed 5 bases and J 6 bases; nucleotides not matched to a gene: 10. Looked up from germline, CDR1 is LNHDA and CDR2 is SQIVND (reference sequence). The CDR3 has 15 residues.

This clonotype was detected a few times. The gene calls are TRBV7-2 and TRBJ2-1; a possible D gene is TRBD2 (5 bases). The V end lost 3 bases, the J end lost 6 bases, and 12 bases lay between the germline ends. Germline lookup yields CDR1 SGHTA and CDR2 FQGNSA. The CDR3 extends over 14 amino acids. The CDR3 spells CASSFGRTGNEQFF. CDR3 coding DNA: TGTGCCAGCAGCTTTGGGAGAACGGGCAATGAGCAGTTCTTC.

The CDR3 DNA is TGTGCCAGCAGTTTATCCTTCGACAGGGCCACTGAAGCTTTCTTT. Translated: CASSLSFDRATEAFF. The rearrangement uses TRBV12-3 or TRBV12-4 and TRBJ1-1; TRBD1 aligns across 7 bases. Trimming removed 2 bases from V and 4 bases from J; junction bases left unmatched: 7. The CDR3 is 15 residues long.

This clonotype was seen more than once but under ten times. The chain recombines TRBV6-2 or TRBV6-3 with TRBJ1-5; weak D call: TRBD1 (5 bases). The germline gives CDR1 MNHEY, CDR2 SVGEGT. The CDR3 has 14 residues. Trimming left V 7 bases short and J 8 bases short, with 18 bases between. The CDR3 is CASIGRAVVEPQHF. CDR3 coding DNA: TGTGCCAGCATCGGCAGGGCAGTAGTAGAGCCCCAGCATTTT.

The table lists this clonotype with many counts. The chain joins TRBV11-2 to TRBJ2-1; 9 bases are a match to TRBD1. V lost 4 bases and J lost 8; bases outside the gene matches: 6. The CDR3 contains 14 residues. CDR1 is SGHAT and CDR2 is FQNNGV in the germline V gene. The CDR3 is CASSSGTGSYEQFF. As DNA, the CDR3 is TGTGCCAGCAGCTCCGGGACAGGGTCTTATGAGCAGTTCTTC.